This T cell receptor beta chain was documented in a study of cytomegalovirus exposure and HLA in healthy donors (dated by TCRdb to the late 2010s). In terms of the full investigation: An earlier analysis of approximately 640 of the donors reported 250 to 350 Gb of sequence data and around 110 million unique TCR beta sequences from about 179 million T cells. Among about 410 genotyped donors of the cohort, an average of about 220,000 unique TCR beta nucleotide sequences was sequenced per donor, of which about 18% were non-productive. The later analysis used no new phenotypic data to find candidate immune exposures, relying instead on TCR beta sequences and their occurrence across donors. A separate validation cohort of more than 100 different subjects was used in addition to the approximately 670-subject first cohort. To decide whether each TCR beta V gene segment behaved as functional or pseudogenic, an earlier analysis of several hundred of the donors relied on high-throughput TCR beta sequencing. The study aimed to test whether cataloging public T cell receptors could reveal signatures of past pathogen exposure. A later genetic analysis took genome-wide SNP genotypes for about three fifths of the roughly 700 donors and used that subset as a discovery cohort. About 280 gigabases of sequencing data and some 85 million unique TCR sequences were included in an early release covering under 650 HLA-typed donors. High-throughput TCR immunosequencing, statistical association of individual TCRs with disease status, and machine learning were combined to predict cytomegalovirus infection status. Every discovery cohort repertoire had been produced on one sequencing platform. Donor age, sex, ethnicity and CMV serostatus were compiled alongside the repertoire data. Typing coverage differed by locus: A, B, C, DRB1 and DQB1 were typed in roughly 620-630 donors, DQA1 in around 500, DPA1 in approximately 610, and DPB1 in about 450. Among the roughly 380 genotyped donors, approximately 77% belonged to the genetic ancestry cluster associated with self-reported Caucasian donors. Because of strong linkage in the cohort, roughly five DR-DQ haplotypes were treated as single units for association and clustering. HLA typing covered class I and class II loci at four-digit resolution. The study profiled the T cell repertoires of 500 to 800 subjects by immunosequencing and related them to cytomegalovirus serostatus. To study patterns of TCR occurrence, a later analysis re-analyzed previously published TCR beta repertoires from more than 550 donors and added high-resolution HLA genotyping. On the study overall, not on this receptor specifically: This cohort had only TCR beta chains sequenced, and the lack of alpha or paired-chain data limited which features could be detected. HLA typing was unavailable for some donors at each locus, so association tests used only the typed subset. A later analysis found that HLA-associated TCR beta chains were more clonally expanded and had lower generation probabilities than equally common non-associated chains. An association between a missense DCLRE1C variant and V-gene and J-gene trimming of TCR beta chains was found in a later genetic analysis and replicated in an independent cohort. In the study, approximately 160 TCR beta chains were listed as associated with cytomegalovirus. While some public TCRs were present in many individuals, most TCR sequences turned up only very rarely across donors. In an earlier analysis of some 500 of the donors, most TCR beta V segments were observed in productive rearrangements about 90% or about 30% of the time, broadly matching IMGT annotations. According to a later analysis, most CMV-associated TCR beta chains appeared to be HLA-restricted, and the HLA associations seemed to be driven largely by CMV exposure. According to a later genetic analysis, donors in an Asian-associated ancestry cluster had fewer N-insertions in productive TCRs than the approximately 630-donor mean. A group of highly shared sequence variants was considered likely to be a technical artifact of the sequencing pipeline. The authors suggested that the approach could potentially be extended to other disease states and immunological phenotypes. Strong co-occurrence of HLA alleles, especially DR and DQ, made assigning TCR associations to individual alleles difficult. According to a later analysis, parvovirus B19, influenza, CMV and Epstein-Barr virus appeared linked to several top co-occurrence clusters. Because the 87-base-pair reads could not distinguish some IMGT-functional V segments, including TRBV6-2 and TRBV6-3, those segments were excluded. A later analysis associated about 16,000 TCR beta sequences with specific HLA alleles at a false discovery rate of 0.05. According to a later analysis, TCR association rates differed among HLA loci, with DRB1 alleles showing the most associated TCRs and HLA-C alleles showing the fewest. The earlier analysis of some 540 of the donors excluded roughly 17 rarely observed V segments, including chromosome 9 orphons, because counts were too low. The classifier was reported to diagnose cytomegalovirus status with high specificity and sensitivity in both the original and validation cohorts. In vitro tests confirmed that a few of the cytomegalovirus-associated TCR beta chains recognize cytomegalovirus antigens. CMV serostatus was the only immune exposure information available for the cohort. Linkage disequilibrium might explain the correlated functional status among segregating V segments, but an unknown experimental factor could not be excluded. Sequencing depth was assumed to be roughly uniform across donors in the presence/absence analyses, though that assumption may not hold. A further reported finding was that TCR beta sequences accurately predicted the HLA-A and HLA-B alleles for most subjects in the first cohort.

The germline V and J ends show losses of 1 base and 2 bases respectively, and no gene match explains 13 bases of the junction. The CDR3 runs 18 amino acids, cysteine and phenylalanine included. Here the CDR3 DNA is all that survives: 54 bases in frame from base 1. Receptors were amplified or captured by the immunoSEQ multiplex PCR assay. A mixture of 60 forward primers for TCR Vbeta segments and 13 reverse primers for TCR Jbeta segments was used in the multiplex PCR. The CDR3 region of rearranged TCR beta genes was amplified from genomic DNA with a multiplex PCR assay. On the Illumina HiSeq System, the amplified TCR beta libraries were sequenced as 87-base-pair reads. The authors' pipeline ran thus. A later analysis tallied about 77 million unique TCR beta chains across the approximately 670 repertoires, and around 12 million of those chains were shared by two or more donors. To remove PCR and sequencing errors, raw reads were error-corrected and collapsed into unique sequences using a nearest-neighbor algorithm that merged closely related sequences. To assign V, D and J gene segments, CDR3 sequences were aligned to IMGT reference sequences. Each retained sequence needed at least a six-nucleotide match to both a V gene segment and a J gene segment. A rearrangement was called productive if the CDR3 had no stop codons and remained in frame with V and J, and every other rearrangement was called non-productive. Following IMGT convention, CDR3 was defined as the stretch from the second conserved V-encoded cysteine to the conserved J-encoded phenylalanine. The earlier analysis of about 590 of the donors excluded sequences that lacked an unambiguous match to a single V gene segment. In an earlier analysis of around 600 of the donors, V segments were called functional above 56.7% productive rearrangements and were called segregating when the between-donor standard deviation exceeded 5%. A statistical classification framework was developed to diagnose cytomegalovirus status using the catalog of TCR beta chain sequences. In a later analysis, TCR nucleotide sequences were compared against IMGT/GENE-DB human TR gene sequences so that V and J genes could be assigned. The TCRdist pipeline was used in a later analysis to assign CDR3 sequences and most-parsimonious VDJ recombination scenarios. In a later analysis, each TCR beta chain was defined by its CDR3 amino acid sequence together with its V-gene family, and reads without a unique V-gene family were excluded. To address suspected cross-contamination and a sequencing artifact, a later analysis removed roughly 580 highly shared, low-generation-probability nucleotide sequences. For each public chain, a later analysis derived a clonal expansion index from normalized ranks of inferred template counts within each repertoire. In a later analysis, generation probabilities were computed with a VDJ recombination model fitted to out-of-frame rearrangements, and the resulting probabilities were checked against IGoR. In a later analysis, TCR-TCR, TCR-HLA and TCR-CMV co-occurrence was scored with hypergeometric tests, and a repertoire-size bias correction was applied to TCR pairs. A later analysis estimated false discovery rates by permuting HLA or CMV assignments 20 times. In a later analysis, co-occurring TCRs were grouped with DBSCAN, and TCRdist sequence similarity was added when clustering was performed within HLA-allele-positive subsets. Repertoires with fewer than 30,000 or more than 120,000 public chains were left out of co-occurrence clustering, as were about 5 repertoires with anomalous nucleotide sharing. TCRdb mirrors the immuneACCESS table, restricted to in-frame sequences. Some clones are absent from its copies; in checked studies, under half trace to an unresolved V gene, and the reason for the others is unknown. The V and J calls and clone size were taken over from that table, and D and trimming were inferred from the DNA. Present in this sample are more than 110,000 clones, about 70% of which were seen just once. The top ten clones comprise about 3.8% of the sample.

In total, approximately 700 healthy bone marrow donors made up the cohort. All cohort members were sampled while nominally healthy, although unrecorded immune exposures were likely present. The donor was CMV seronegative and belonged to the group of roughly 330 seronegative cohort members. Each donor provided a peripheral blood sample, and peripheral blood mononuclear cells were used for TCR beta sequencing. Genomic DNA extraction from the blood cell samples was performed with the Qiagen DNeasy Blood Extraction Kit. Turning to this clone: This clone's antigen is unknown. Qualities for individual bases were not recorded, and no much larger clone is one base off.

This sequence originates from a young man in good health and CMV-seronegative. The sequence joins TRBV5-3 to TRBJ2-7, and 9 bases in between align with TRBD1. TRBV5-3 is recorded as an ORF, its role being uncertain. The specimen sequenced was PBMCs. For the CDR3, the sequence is CARSLTRVRQGGTYEQYF. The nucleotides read TGTGCCAGAAGCTTGACAAGGGTTCGACAGGGGGGTACCTACGAGCAGTACTTC.